The clone carrying this T cell receptor beta chain was seen a single time. PCR was performed using 60 Vbeta and 13 Jbeta primers. Authors' methods: Some 11 million of the approximately 80 million unique TCR beta chains counted in a later analysis were shared. Profiling relied on immunoSEQ multiplex PCR, and the TCRdb table lists in-frame clones only, not all of them. D and trimming come from the DNA, and the V and J calls and clone size come from that table. Here the sample spans around 150,000 clones, 75% to 80% being singletons. The record originates from a study of cytomegalovirus exposure and HLA in healthy donors. The TCR comes from a woman aged 30 to 39 in good health and CMV-seronegative. Sequenced: PBMCs.

CDR3 residues: CASSLGSPEGGAPRGYTF. The CDR3 DNA reads TGTGCCAGCAGCTTGGGATCTCCCGAGGGGGGGGCGCCTCGTGGCTACACCTTC. The chain recombines TRBV5-4 with TRBJ1-2, with D maybe TRBD1 (6 bases). This CDR3 is 18 amino acids long. Germline CDR1 is SGHNT and CDR2 is YYREEE (reference sequence). The ends were cut back, 0 bases at V and 7 bases at J, with 25 bases in the middle.